These 30 T cell receptor beta chains were all obtained from the same sample, sequenced in a study of T cells in Graves' hyperthyroidism and ophthalmopathy. Amplification targeted TCR beta CDR3 regions from RNA transcripts. The TCR CDR3 first-round RT-PCR relied on the HTBI primer set. TCRdb processed the multiplex PCR reads anew with MiXCR; each CDR3 protein has one entry. The sample holds about 320,000 distinct CDR3 sequences, approximately 17% seen once. Sample: blood. All receptors derive from a man younger than 45 with Graves' hyperthyroidism.

The table lists this clonotype with many counts. This chain connects TRBV13 to TRBJ2-3; D possibly corresponds to TRBD2 (5 bases). The CDR3 has 14 residues. The germline CDR1 and CDR2 sequences are PRHDT and FYEKMQ (reference sequence). Trimming pared 5 bases from V and 1 base from J, leaving 10 bases between. CDR3 protein: CASSREHRTDTQYF. CDR3 coding DNA: TGTGCCAGCAGCCGGGAACATCGCACAGATACGCAGTATTTT.

The chain combines TRBV7-9 with TRBJ2-7, with 11 positions matching TRBD2. The V gene end was trimmed by 4 bases and the J gene end by 3 bases; junction bases not matched to a gene: 2. From germline, CDR1 is SEHNR and CDR2 FQNEAQ (reference sequence). This CDR3 is 14 amino acids long. This chain's CDR3 is CASSWGTSGYEQYF. For the CDR3, the DNA is TGTGCCAGCAGCTGGGGGACTAGCGGCTACGAGCAGTACTTC.

This clonotype showed up many times. The genes are TRBV3-1 and TRBJ2-3, with D uncertain. The CDR3 has 11 amino acids. CDR1 and CDR2 (germline): LGHDT, YNNKEL (reference sequence). The ends were cut back, 4 bases at V and 6 bases at J, with 5 bases in the middle. The CDR3 nucleotides read TGTGCCAGCAGCCTCCAGGATACGCAGTATTTT. Amino acids: CASSLQDTQYF.

This clonotype has at least ten counts. The genes are TRBV27 and TRBJ1-1; no firm D call. Germline CDR1 MNHEY, CDR2 SMNVEV (reference sequence). CDR3 length: 14 residues. V dropped 4 bases and J dropped 4 bases, with 13 bases sitting between them. As DNA, the CDR3 is TGTGCCAGCAGTTGGGGTAAAGGCTTCACTGAAGCTTTCTTT. The encoded protein is CASSWGKGFTEAFF.

This clonotype turned up a few times. V usage is TRBV2 and J usage is TRBJ1-4; D uncertain. The germline CDR1 and CDR2 sequences are SNHLY and FYNNEI. V gave up 3 bases and J gave up 0 bases, with 11 bases separating them. This CDR3 contains 16 residues. The CDR3 coding sequence is TGTGCCAGCAGTGAGCTACAGTGGGCAACTAATGAAAAACTGTTTTTT. Amino acids: CASSELQWATNEKLFF.

This clonotype was counted at least ten times. The chain combines TRBV29-1 with TRBJ2-7; D possibly corresponds to TRBD1 (7 bases). Germline V CDR1 and CDR2: SQVTM, ANQGSEA. This CDR3 contains 12 residues. V lost 4 bases to trimming and J lost 3 bases, with 10 bases between them. The CDR3 DNA sequence: TGCAGCGTTGCAGGGGGGTACTACGAGCAGTACTTC. This encodes CSVAGGYYEQYF.

This clonotype was seen repeatedly, ten times or more. The chain joins TRBV3-1 to TRBJ2-1, with TRBD2 matching 8 bases. V lost 2 bases and J lost 2; bases outside the gene matches: 2. Germline lookup yields CDR1 LGHDT and CDR2 YNNKEL (reference sequence). The CDR3 length is 15 residues. In DNA, the CDR3 is TGTGCCAGCAGCCAAATTAGCGGGGCCTACAATGAGCAGTTCTTC. Residues: CASSQISGAYNEQFF.

There are many counts of this clonotype. The chain combines TRBV5-1 with TRBJ1-1; 8 positions agree with TRBD1. V dropped 6 bases and J dropped 3; count of bases not matched to a gene: 10. The CDR3 is 15 residues long. Germline lookup yields CDR1 SGHRS and CDR2 YFSETQ. CDR3 amino acids: CASKSGGAGDTEAFF. The CDR3 coding sequence is TGCGCCAGCAAGTCAGGGGGCGCGGGGGACACTGAAGCTTTCTTT.

Many counts were recorded for this clonotype. This chain joins TRBV12-5 and TRBJ2-1; D may correspond to TRBD1 or TRBD2 (5 bases each). Germline V gene data show CDR1 as LGHNT and CDR2 as FRNRAP. The CDR3 covers 13 residues. Trimming removed 5 bases at V and 6 bases at J, with 11 bases between. The CDR3: CASGPRGVNEQFF. For the CDR3, the DNA is TGTGCTAGTGGTCCGAGGGGTGTCAATGAGCAGTTCTTC.

About this clonotype: A much larger clone lies a single base off, so this may be a read error. V usage is TRBV7-3 and J usage is TRBJ2-1, with TRBD2 matching over 7 bases. The germline gives CDR1 SGHTA, CDR2 FQGTGA. The CDR3 has 13 amino acids. The junction had 5 bases not matched to a gene; V was cut back by 3 bases and J by 9 bases. The CDR3 loop reads CASSLGGNSEQFF. The CDR3 bases are TGTGCCAGCAGCTTGGGAGGGAACAGTGAGCAGTTCTTC.

This clonotype has ten or more counts. The chain couples TRBV28 to TRBJ2-7; D not resolved. The germline V gene encodes CDR1 MDHEN and CDR2 SYDVKM. CDR3 length: 14 residues. Trimming took 2 bases from V and 3 from J, leaving 11 bases between them. As DNA, the CDR3 is TGTGCCAGCAGTTTAGGCGGCTGGGACTACGAGCAGTACTTC. Translated: CASSLGGWDYEQYF.

The V call is TRBV6-5, the J call TRBJ1-4; D ambiguous. This CDR3 is 12 amino acids long. The ends were cut back, 2 bases at V and 7 bases at J, with 5 bases in the middle. Germline assignment: CDR1 MNHEY and CDR2 SVGAGI. The CDR3 sequence: CASSYDGEKLFF. The CDR3 DNA reads as TGTGCCAGCAGTTACGACGGTGAAAAACTGTTTTTT.

Many counts were recorded for this clonotype. V is TRBV28 and J is TRBJ1-2; D perhaps matches TRBD1 (5 bases). Looked up from germline, CDR1 is MDHEN and CDR2 is SYDVKM. This CDR3 region has 13 residues. V was pared by 3 bases and J by 8 bases, with 13 bases between. CDR3 protein: CASSFPDSKGYTF. CDR3 coding DNA: TGTGCCAGCAGTTTCCCCGACAGTAAAGGCTACACCTTC.

CDR3 sequence: CASSIQAGAWGEQFF. The CDR3, as DNA: TGTGCCAGTAGTATTCAAGCGGGAGCCTGGGGTGAGCAGTTCTTC. The chain is built from TRBV19 and TRBJ2-1; TRBD2 matches at 8 bases. Germline loops: CDR1 LNHDA, CDR2 SQIVND (reference sequence). V trimming: 3 bases; J trimming: 9 bases; junction bases outside the gene matches: 10. The CDR3 contains 15 residues.

The chain couples TRBV12-5 to TRBJ2-7, with 12 bases identical to TRBD2. The CDR3 runs to 17 residues. Germline V CDR1 and CDR2: LGHNT, FRNRAP. V lost 2 bases to trimming and J lost 3 bases; unmatched junction nucleotides: 8. Here the CDR3 reads CASGLSKTSGGLYEQYF. For the CDR3, the DNA is TGTGCTAGTGGTTTGTCCAAGACTAGCGGGGGACTCTACGAGCAGTACTTC.

This clonotype was counted a few times. The chain couples TRBV4-2 to TRBJ1-1; the D gene is possibly TRBD1 (5 bases). This CDR3 spans 15 amino acids. The germline V and J ends were trimmed by 2 bases and 0 bases, with 10 bases remaining between them. Germline V gene lookup returns CDR1 LGHNA and CDR2 YNFKEQ. This CDR3 reads CASSQYGGLNTEAFF. Here the CDR3 DNA reads TGTGCCAGCAGCCAATATGGGGGTTTGAACACTGAAGCTTTCTTT.

The chain carries TRBV11-3 and TRBJ2-7, with 9 bases aligning to TRBD1. Unmatched junction bases numbered 8, after V lost 2 bases and J lost 6 bases. Per the germline V gene, CDR1 is SGHNT and CDR2 is YENEEA. The CDR3 covers 15 residues. DNA for the CDR3: TGTGCCAGCAGCTTACGAGTGGGACAGGGACGCGAGCAGTACTTC. It translates to CASSLRVGQGREQYF.

This clonotype was recorded many times. The chain recombines TRBV7-6 with TRBJ2-7; 9 bases agree with TRBD2. Germline V gives CDR1 SGHVS, CDR2 FNYEAQ. The CDR3 spans 14 residues. Losses at the gene ends were 2 bases for V and 6 bases for J; bases not matched to a gene: 5. DNA for the CDR3: TGTGCCAGCAGCTTACAAGCGGGAGGAGTCGAGCAGTACTTC. It specifies CASSLQAGGVEQYF.

CDR3 sequence (DNA): TGTGCCAGCAGACAAACAGGGGGCAATCAGCCCCAGCATTTT. It codes for CASRQTGGNQPQHF. This chain links TRBV6-1 with TRBJ1-5; 7 bases align to TRBD1. CDR3 length: 14 amino acids. CDR1 MNHNS and CDR2 SASEGT come from the germline V gene. J gave up 2 bases and V 6 bases, and 4 bases lay outside the gene matches.

This clonotype was seen ten or more times. The rearrangement links TRBV6-1 to TRBJ2-1; no firm D call. Germline CDR1 is MNHNS and CDR2 is SASEGT. V gave up 7 bases and J gave up 2 bases, with 6 bases separating them. This CDR3 is 12 amino acids long. The chain's CDR3 is CASMAAYNEQFF. CDR3 bases: TGTGCCAGCATGGCAGCCTACAATGAGCAGTTCTTC.

This clonotype was found many times. The chain employs TRBV2 and TRBJ1-2; D gene ambiguous. The germline gives CDR1 SNHLY, CDR2 FYNNEI. This CDR3 region has 11 residues. V was cut by 7 bases and J by 7 bases, with 10 bases left in between. The CDR3 loop is CASTYAVGYTF. In DNA form, the CDR3 reads TGTGCCAGCACTTACGCGGTTGGCTACACCTTC.

The V and J genes are TRBV2 and TRBJ2-7; D may correspond to TRBD1 or TRBD2 (5 bases each). CDR1 is SNHLY and CDR2 is FYNNEI in the germline V gene. This CDR3 has 13 residues. Trimming cost V 6 bases and J 9 bases, with 18 bases left between them. In DNA, the CDR3 is TGTGCCAGCAGCGGCCTCGTAAGGGACGGGCAGTACTTC. Its translation: CASSGLVRDGQYF.

This clonotype has at least ten counts. The chain carries TRBV12-3 or TRBV12-4 and TRBJ2-5; 14 bases are shared with TRBD2. The V gene end was trimmed by 6 bases and the J gene end by 5 bases; junction bases not matched to a gene: 11. The CDR3 runs 17 residues. DNA for the CDR3: TGTGCCAGCAGGGGACTAGCGGGGGCGCCTGCTCCCGAGACCCAGTACTTC. Residues: CASRGLAGAPAPETQYF.

The gene calls are TRBV9 and TRBJ1-1; D not certain. Trimming took 2 bases from V and 5 from J, leaving 10 bases between them. Germline CDR1 is SGDLS and CDR2 is YYNGEE. The CDR3 is made up of 13 amino acids. Here the CDR3 reads CASSVDISTEAFF. DNA of the CDR3: TGTGCCAGCAGCGTCGATATCAGTACTGAAGCTTTCTTT.

This clonotype was detected a few times. The chain combines TRBV6-1 with TRBJ2-5, with unresolved D. Germline CDR1 reads MNHNS; CDR2 reads SASEGT. Trimming cost V 4 bases and J 1 base, with 7 bases left between them. The CDR3 runs 13 residues. Here the CDR3 reads CASSAVGQETQYF. The CDR3 coding sequence is TGTGCCAGCAGTGCGGTGGGCCAAGAGACCCAGTACTTC.

This clonotype was found many times. The chain joins TRBV9 to TRBJ1-1; D unclear. Germline V gene data show CDR1 as SGDLS and CDR2 as YYNGEE. The ends were cut back, 0 bases at V and 4 bases at J, with 10 bases in the middle. The CDR3 is 14 residues long. Here the CDR3 DNA reads TGTGCCAGCAGCGTAGGGAGTCTCGGCACTGAAGCTTTCTTT. Translating gives CASSVGSLGTEAFF. Filled out from reference TRBV9 and TRBJ1-1, the complete variable domain reads DSGVTQTPKHLITATGQRVTLRCSPRSGDLSVYWYQQSLDQGLQFLIQYYNGEERAKGNILERFSAQQFPDLHSELNLSSLELGDSALYFCASSVGSLGTEAFFGQGTRLTVV.

This clonotype showed up many times. The gene calls are TRBV12-3 or TRBV12-4 and TRBJ2-1, with D possibly being TRBD2 (5 bases). The CDR3 consists of 14 residues. The V and J ends lost 3 bases and 6 bases respectively, with 12 bases between them. In nucleotides, the CDR3 is TGTGCCAGCAGTTTTTTCCTAGCAGGCAATGAGCAGTTCTTC. It translates to CASSFFLAGNEQFF.

In the case of this clonotype: Being one base from a much bigger clone, this may be a read error. The V gene is TRBV27, the J gene TRBJ2-7; a possible D gene is TRBD1 (6 bases). The V gene lost 8 bases and the J gene lost 0 bases, with 20 bases spanning the gap. Germline CDR1 is MNHEY and CDR2 is SMNVEV (reference sequence). The CDR3 length is 16 residues. The CDR3, as DNA: TGTGCCAGCGGACAGACAATGGCAGGTAGCTCCTACGAGCAGTACTTC. Translated: CASGQTMAGSSYEQYF.

Judged by abundance, this clonotype is medium-sized. The chain employs TRBV2 and TRBJ1-4; D perhaps matches TRBD1 (5 bases). V was clipped by 1 base and J by 10 bases, with 10 bases between them. Looked up from germline, CDR1 is SNHLY and CDR2 is FYNNEI. The CDR3 sequence is 13 residues long. CDR3 in amino acids: CASSEVQQGKLFF. The CDR3 nucleotides read TGTGCCAGCAGTGAAGTACAGCAGGGAAAACTGTTTTTT.

There are many counts of this clonotype. V gene TRBV3-1 combines with J gene TRBJ2-7; tentatively, D is TRBD1 or TRBD2 (5 bases each). This CDR3 is 13 amino acids long. Germline values: CDR1 LGHDT, CDR2 YNNKEL (reference sequence). V dropped 0 bases and J dropped 4 bases, with 7 bases sitting between them. This chain's CDR3 is CASSQDWGYEQYF. The DNA for the CDR3 is TGTGCCAGCAGCCAAGATTGGGGGTACGAGCAGTACTTC.